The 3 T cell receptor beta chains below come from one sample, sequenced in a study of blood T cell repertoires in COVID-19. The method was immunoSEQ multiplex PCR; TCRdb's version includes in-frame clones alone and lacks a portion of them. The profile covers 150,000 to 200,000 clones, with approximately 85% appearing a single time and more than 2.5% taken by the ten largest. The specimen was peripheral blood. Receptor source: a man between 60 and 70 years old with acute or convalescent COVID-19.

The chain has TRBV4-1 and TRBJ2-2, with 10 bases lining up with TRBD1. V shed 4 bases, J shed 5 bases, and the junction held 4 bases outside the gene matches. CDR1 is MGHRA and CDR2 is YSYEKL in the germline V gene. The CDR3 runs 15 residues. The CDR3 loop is CASSPRQGATGELFF. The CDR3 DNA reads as TGCGCCAGCAGCCCACGACAGGGGGCGACCGGGGAGCTGTTTTTT.

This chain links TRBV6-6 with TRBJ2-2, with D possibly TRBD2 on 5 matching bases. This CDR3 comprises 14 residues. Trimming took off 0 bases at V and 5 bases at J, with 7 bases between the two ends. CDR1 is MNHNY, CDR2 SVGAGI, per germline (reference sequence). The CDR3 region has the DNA TGTGCCAGCAGTTACTCTGGGAGAACCGGGGAGCTGTTTTTT. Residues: CASSYSGRTGELFF.

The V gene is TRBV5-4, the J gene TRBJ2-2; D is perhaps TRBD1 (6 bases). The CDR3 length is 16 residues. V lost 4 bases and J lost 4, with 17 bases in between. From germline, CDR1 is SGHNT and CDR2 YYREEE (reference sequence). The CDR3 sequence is CASSADPGHLTGELFF. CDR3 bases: TGTGCCAGCAGCGCAGACCCGGGACACCTCACCGGGGAGCTGTTTTTT.